This passage covers 20 T cell receptor beta chains from one sample sequenced in a study of cytomegalovirus exposure and HLA in healthy donors. The assay was immunoSEQ multiplex PCR, and TCRdb's table has in-frame clones only and misses some. The data contain a few hundred thousand clones, almost 90% of them singletons. Sequencing was carried out using PBMCs. These receptors originate from a woman under 30 in good health and CMV-seronegative.

This clone appeared a single time. Mismatch with germline at one junction end may stem from a read error. The V gene is TRBV5-6, the J gene TRBJ1-2; D unresolved. The CDR3 runs to 14 residues. The germline CDR1 and CDR2 sequences are SGHDT and YYEEEE. The CDR3 sequence: CAGSLGGLLYGYTF. CDR3 nucleotides: TGTGCCGGCAGCCTGGGAGGATTATTGTATGGCTACACCTTC.

The rearrangement joins TRBV4-1 to TRBJ1-1; 8 bases are shared with TRBD1. V shed 3 bases and J 3 bases; nucleotides not matched to a gene: 3. The CDR3 length is 14 residues. Germline values: CDR1 MGHRA, CDR2 YSYEKL. Here the CDR3 reads CASSQMTGDTEAFF. CDR3 sequence (DNA): TGCGCCAGCAGCCAGATGACAGGGGACACTGAAGCTTTCTTT.

This clone turned up a few times. The chain recombines TRBV9 with TRBJ2-7; possible D gene TRBD1, 6 bases. The CDR3 is 13 residues long. Germline CDR1 reads SGDLS; CDR2 reads YYNGEE. Trimming pared 0 bases from V and 3 bases from J, leaving 7 bases between. The CDR3 loop is CASSVAQGYEQYF. CDR3 coding DNA: TGTGCCAGCAGCGTAGCACAGGGCTACGAGCAGTACTTC.

The chain combines TRBV28 with TRBJ2-5; 12 nucleotides match TRBD1. The V gene end was trimmed by 6 bases and the J gene end by 4 bases; junction bases not matched to a gene: 12. The germline V gene encodes CDR1 MDHEN and CDR2 SYDVKM. This CDR3 has 17 residues. In DNA, the CDR3 is TGTGCCAGCAGCCCCCGCTGGGACAGGGGGCCCCGAGAGACCCAGTACTTC. It encodes CASSPRWDRGPRETQYF.

This chain joins TRBV27 and TRBJ2-1; 10 nucleotides align to TRBD2. The V gene's germline CDR1 is MNHEY and CDR2 SMNVEV (reference sequence). The CDR3 runs to 16 residues. With 4 bases clipped from V and 9 bases from J, the junction kept 12 bases outside the gene matches. The CDR3 DNA follows: TGTGCCAGCAGTTACGCGACCGGGACTAGCGCGGGTGAGCAGTTCTTC. Protein sequence: CASSYATGTSAGEQFF.

The chain's CDR3 is CASSTGTGATGELFF. CDR3 DNA: TGTGCCAGCAGCACCGGGACAGGGGCCACCGGGGAGCTGTTTTTT. J is TRBJ2-2 and V is TRBV6-5, with 10 bases matching TRBD1. Per the germline V gene, CDR1 is MNHEY and CDR2 is SVGAGI. The CDR3 sequence is 15 residues long. J was trimmed by 4 bases and V by 6 bases; bases with no gene match: 5.

This clone occurred once. The gene calls are TRBV28 and TRBJ1-5, with 10 bases aligning to TRBD1. From germline, CDR1 is MDHEN and CDR2 SYDVKM. V trimming: 2 bases; J trimming: 3 bases; junction bases outside the gene matches: 10. The CDR3 runs 18 residues. CDR3 coding DNA: TGTGCCAGCAGTTTACCGGGACAGGGGATAGGCCTCAATCAGCCCCAGCATTTT. It translates to CASSLPGQGIGLNQPQHF.

In DNA, the CDR3 is TGTGCCAGCAGCTTCGGCGGAGATCAGCCCCAGCATTTT. It translates to CASSFGGDQPQHF. The genes are TRBV7-2 and TRBJ1-5; D gene ambiguous. The V gene's germline CDR1 is SGHTA and CDR2 FQGNSA. The length of the CDR3 is 13 residues. Between the trimmed V and J ends, which lost 3 bases and 5 bases, there was a span of 8 bases.

This chain uses TRBV23-1 with TRBJ2-3; D not resolved. TRBV23-1 falls under the ORF class, with uncertain function. V lost 5 bases and J 4 bases, leaving 10 bases between the germline ends. The CDR3 loop spans 13 amino acids. The CDR3 sequence: CASSLNLPDTQYF. The CDR3 DNA is TGCGCCAGCAGTTTAAATCTTCCAGATACGCAGTATTTT.

V and J are TRBV19 and TRBJ1-6; TRBD1 might be the D (5 bases). Germline assignment: CDR1 LNHDA and CDR2 SQIVND (reference sequence). V was shortened by 8 bases and J by 3 bases, with 8 bases between the two germline ends. The CDR3 runs to 13 residues. CDR3 sequence: CASQGIYNSPLHF. CDR3 nucleotide sequence: TGTGCCAGTCAGGGAATCTATAATTCACCCCTCCACTTT. Filled out from reference TRBV19 and TRBJ1-6, the complete variable domain reads DGGITQSPKYLFRKEGQNVTLSCEQNLNHDAMYWYRQDPGQGLRLIYYSQIVNDFQKGDIAEGYSVSREKKESFPLTVTSAQKNPTAFYLCASQGIYNSPLHFGNGTRLTVT.

This clone was detected a few times. The rearrangement joins TRBV7-6 to TRBJ2-7; the D gene is possibly TRBD1 (6 bases). V was pared by 6 bases and J by 2 bases, with 11 bases between. Germline CDR1 and CDR2: SGHVS and FNYEAQ. This CDR3 spans 13 amino acids. Here the CDR3 DNA reads TGTGCCAGCAGTCAACAGGGCACCTACGAGCAGTACTTC. Protein product: CASSQQGTYEQYF. The whole variable domain, remainder taken from reference TRBV7-6 and TRBJ2-7, is GAGVSQSPRYKVTKRGQDVALRCDPISGHVSLYWYRQALGQGPEFLTYFNYEAQQDKSGLPNDRFSAERPEGSISTLTIQRTEQRDSAMYRCASSQQGTYEQYFGPGTRLTVT.

The chain is built from TRBV5-1 and TRBJ1-2; 10 bases fit TRBD1. With 3 bases clipped from V and 6 bases from J, the junction kept 11 bases outside the gene matches. CDR1 SGHRS and CDR2 YFSETQ come from the germline V gene. The length of the CDR3 is 16 residues. The DNA for the CDR3 is TGCGCCAGCAGCTCCCTCGGACAGGGGGATCAGAATGGCTACACCTTC. Translation gives CASSSLGQGDQNGYTF.

The chain is built from TRBV5-1 and TRBJ2-5; 9 bases align to TRBD1. This CDR3 comprises 13 residues. Germline lookup yields CDR1 SGHRS and CDR2 YFSETQ. Trimming removed 5 bases from V and 5 bases from J; junction bases left unmatched: 4. The CDR3, as DNA: TGCGCCAGCAGTCCCACAGGGGGCGAGACCCAGTACTTC. As protein: CASSPTGGETQYF.

The chain links TRBV6-1 to TRBJ2-7; the match to TRBD1 covers 9 bases. The CDR3 runs 15 residues. The trim removed 1 base at V and 4 bases at J, leaving 5 bases unmatched. Germline CDR1 MNHNS, CDR2 SASEGT. The CDR3 region is CASSEGGQGWYEQYV. CDR3 DNA: TGTGCCAGCAGTGAAGGGGGACAGGGTTGGTACGAGCAGTACGTC.

V is TRBV7-3 and J is TRBJ2-3; 7 nucleotides match TRBD2. V lost 2 bases, J lost 3 bases, and 2 bases stayed unmatched. The germline V gene has CDR1 SGHTA and CDR2 FQGTGA. The CDR3 has 14 residues. In nucleotides, the CDR3 is TGTGCCAGCAGCTTAGGGGGGGTAACAGATACGCAGTATTTT. Residues: CASSLGGVTDTQYF.

This chain links TRBV4-1 with TRBJ1-4, with TRBD1 matching over 9 bases. This CDR3 has 18 residues. The J segment lost 6 bases and the V segment lost 4 bases, leaving 15 bases of the junction unmatched. The germline V gene encodes CDR1 MGHRA and CDR2 YSYEKL. The CDR3 sequence is CASSLPRWGQGPDEKLFF. The CDR3 DNA reads as TGCGCCAGCAGCCTCCCCAGGTGGGGACAGGGTCCAGATGAAAAACTGTTTTTT.

The rearrangement joins TRBV10-2 to TRBJ1-5, with a possible D match to TRBD1 (5 bases). Between the trimmed V and J ends, which lost 6 bases and 4 bases, there was a span of 10 bases. Germline V gene data show CDR1 as WSHSY and CDR2 as SAAADI. The CDR3 loop spans 13 amino acids. The CDR3 region is CASSFQGNQPQHF. The CDR3 DNA reads TGCGCCAGCAGCTTTCAGGGTAATCAGCCCCAGCATTTT.

This clone was seen a handful of times. The V and J genes are TRBV12-5 and TRBJ2-7; 8 nucleotides match TRBD1. CDR1 LGHNT and CDR2 FRNRAP come from the germline V gene. The CDR3 has 13 amino acids. Trimming at V came to 7 bases and at J to 2 bases, leaving 4 bases not matched to a gene. The CDR3 reads CASALDRAYEQYF. In DNA, the CDR3 is TGTGCTAGTGCTCTGGACAGGGCCTACGAGCAGTACTTC.

This chain uses TRBV27 with TRBJ1-1; D gene uncertain. The CDR3 spans 13 residues. V was pared by 2 bases and J by 4 bases, with 8 bases between. Per the germline V gene, CDR1 is MNHEY and CDR2 is SMNVEV (reference sequence). As DNA, the CDR3 is TGTGCCAGCAGTTTAGAGGGTCGCACTGAAGCTTTCTTT. It yields the protein CASSLEGRTEAFF.

This clone showed up just once. V gene TRBV12-5 combines with J gene TRBJ2-1, with 10 positions matching TRBD2. Per the germline V gene, CDR1 is LGHNT and CDR2 is FRNRAP. The CDR3 contains 15 residues. V was clipped by 3 bases and J by 9 bases; unmatched bases: 8. The CDR3 protein is CASGFSAGGLGEQFF. The CDR3 nucleotides read TGTGCTAGTGGTTTCTCAGCGGGGGGGCTGGGTGAGCAGTTCTTC.